This passage covers 31 T cell receptor beta chains from one sample sequenced in a study of cytomegalovirus exposure and HLA in healthy donors. Both 60 Vbeta primers and 13 Jbeta primers went into the PCR. The protocol was immunoSEQ multiplex PCR, while the TCRdb copy is restricted to in-frame clones and leaves out a portion. The sample lists some 220,000 clones; 70% to 90% were seen once. The sample comprised PBMCs. The receptor source for this set is a girl aged 2-10 years in good health and CMV-seronegative.

A word on this clone: Other nucleotide sequences from this sample produce the same CDR3. The J gene is TRBJ2-1, the V gene TRBV5-1; TRBD1 agrees at 7 bases. The J segment lost 1 base and the V segment lost 4 bases, leaving 5 bases of the junction unmatched. The V gene's germline CDR1 is SGHRS and CDR2 YFSETQ. This CDR3 has 15 residues. CDR3 nucleotide sequence: TGCGCCAGCAGCCTTAGGGACAGTTCCTACAATGAGCAGTTCTTC. This gives the protein CASSLRDSSYNEQFF.

The genes are TRBV25-1 and TRBJ1-3, with unresolved D. Trimming removed 3 bases at V and 3 bases at J, with 12 bases between. The CDR3 loop spans 15 amino acids. CDR1 is MGHDK, CDR2 SYGVNS, per germline. The CDR3 here is CASSETRIYGNTIYF. The CDR3 DNA follows: TGTGCCAGCAGTGAGACGAGGATCTATGGAAACACCATATATTTT.

This sequence joins TRBV7-9 and TRBJ2-7; D is perhaps TRBD2 (7 bases). CDR3 length equals 15 residues. V lost 2 bases and J 2 bases, leaving 13 bases between the germline ends. Looked up from germline, CDR1 is SEHNR and CDR2 is FQNEAQ (reference sequence). The CDR3 region has the DNA TGTGCCAGCAGCTTAAAGGGGGGGGAGACCTACGAGCAGTACTTC. Translating it yields CASSLKGGETYEQYF.

CDR3 sequence (DNA): TGTGCCAGCTCACCAAAGATCAGGATGGGCACAGATACGCAGTATTTT. Its translation is CASSPKIRMGTDTQYF. The chain combines TRBV18 with TRBJ2-3; D unresolved. V was clipped by 2 bases and J by 1 base, with 13 bases between them. Germline V lookup: CDR1 KGHSH, CDR2 LQKENI. There are 16 residues in the CDR3.

This chain joins TRBV15 and TRBJ1-2; D is ambiguous. V shed 5 bases and J shed 8 bases, with 18 bases lying between them. The germline gives CDR1 LNHNV, CDR2 YYDKDF (reference sequence). CDR3 length: 14 amino acids. CDR3 bases: TGTGCCACCAGCTTTCGGACGGGAGAGGAGGGCTACACCTTC. This sequence encodes CATSFRTGEEGYTF.

This chain joins TRBV9 and TRBJ1-3; 7 nucleotides match TRBD1. With V trimmed by 3 bases and J by 3 bases, 9 bases remained unmatched. This CDR3 region has 16 residues. Germline loops: CDR1 SGDLS, CDR2 YYNGEE. CDR3 DNA sequence: TGTGCCAGCAGCGGTCAGGGGGAAGGGGATGGAAACACCATATATTTT. Encoded protein: CASSGQGEGDGNTIYF.

The J gene is TRBJ2-7, the V gene TRBV6-5; 7 bases are shared with TRBD1. Germline trimming cut 5 bases from V and 1 base from J; bases unmatched to any gene: 5. The CDR3 is 14 amino acids. The germline CDR1 and CDR2 sequences are MNHEY and SVGAGI. CDR3 nucleotides: TGTGCCAGCAGTCATGGACAGGAATCCTACGAGCAGTACTTC. The encoded protein is CASSHGQESYEQYF.

This rearrangement joins TRBV7-3 to TRBJ1-6, with 9 bases that match TRBD1. V lost 6 bases and J lost 0; bases outside the gene matches: 12. This CDR3 has 19 amino acids. Germline V CDR1 and CDR2: SGHTA, FQGTGA. As DNA, the CDR3 is TGTGCCAGCAGTACGCCGGGACAGGGAGGTAGCTCCTATAATTCACCCCTCCACTTT. Translated, it gives CASSTPGQGGSSYNSPLHF.

The chain carries TRBV6-1 and TRBJ1-3; D possibly corresponds to TRBD1 (5 bases). V shed 6 bases and J shed 2 bases, with 11 bases lying between them. The CDR3 extends over 14 amino acids. CDR1 and CDR2 (germline): MNHNS, SASEGT. In nucleotides, the CDR3 is TGTGCCAGCAGCCCGTTGGGGCCTGGAAACACCATATATTTT. Protein product: CASSPLGPGNTIYF.

The CDR3 DNA reads TGTGCTAGTGGTTTGGGGGTGACAGGGGTGCGCACCGGGGAGCTGTTTTTT. Translated: CASGLGVTGVRTGELFF. The genes are TRBV12-5 and TRBJ2-2; TRBD1 matches at 8 bases. The germline CDR1 and CDR2 sequences are LGHNT and FRNRAP. This CDR3 comprises 17 residues. V shed 1 base, J shed 4 bases, and the junction held 8 bases outside the gene matches.

The rearrangement uses TRBV28 and TRBJ2-1; 11 nucleotides match TRBD2. The germline CDR1 and CDR2 sequences are MDHEN and SYDVKM. This CDR3 region has 17 residues. V shed 5 bases, J shed 3 bases, and the junction held 9 bases outside the gene matches. The CDR3 DNA reads as TGTGCCAGCAGTCGTAGCGGGAGGGCCGACATCTACAATGAGCAGTTCTTC. Translating gives CASSRSGRADIYNEQFF. The entire variable domain, with the rest obtained from reference TRBV28 and TRBJ2-1, is as follows: DVKVTQSSRYLVKRTGEKVFLECVQDMDHENMFWYRQDPGLGLRLIYFSYDVKMKEKGDIPEGYSVSREKKERFSLILESASTNQTSMYLCASSRSGRADIYNEQFFGPGTRLTVL.

The rearrangement joins TRBV4-2 to TRBJ2-7; the D is unclear. Per the germline V gene, CDR1 is LGHNA and CDR2 is YNFKEQ. V was cut by 4 bases and J by 0 bases, with 22 bases left in between. CDR3 length: 18 residues. This CDR3 reads CASSRQVSGSRSSYEQYF. CDR3 nucleotides: TGTGCCAGCAGCCGACAAGTCTCCGGATCGCGCAGCTCCTACGAGCAGTACTTC.

V is TRBV5-6 and J is TRBJ2-1; D is unresolved. CDR3 length equals 12 residues. Germline V lookup: CDR1 SGHDT, CDR2 YYEEEE. Trimming pared 2 bases from V and 4 bases from J, leaving 4 bases between. The CDR3 nucleotides are TGTGCCAGCAGCTTATCATACAATGAGCAGTTCTTC. This codes for CASSLSYNEQFF.

The V and J genes are TRBV11-2 and TRBJ2-3; TRBD2 matches at 7 bases. The CDR3 has 15 residues. Germline trimming cut 2 bases from V and 2 bases from J; bases unmatched to any gene: 4. Germline assignment: CDR1 SGHAT and CDR2 FQNNGV. The CDR3 DNA reads TGTGCCAGCAGCTTATACGCGGGGGACACAGATACGCAGTATTTT. Residues: CASSLYAGDTDTQYF. Filled out from reference TRBV11-2 and TRBJ2-3, the complete variable domain reads EAGVAQSPRYKIIEKRQSVAFWCNPISGHATLYWYQQILGQGPKLLIQFQNNGVVDDSQLPKDRFSAERLKGVDSTLKIQPAKLEDSAVYLCASSLYAGDTDTQYFGPGTRLTVL.

The chain has TRBV7-8 and TRBJ1-2; unclear D gene. V lost 0 bases and J lost 4, with 9 bases in between. CDR3 length: 14 amino acids. Per germline, CDR1 SGHVS and CDR2 FQNEAQ. The CDR3 sequence is CASSLAGIPYGYTF. CDR3 nucleotide sequence: TGTGCCAGCAGCTTAGCCGGGATTCCCTATGGCTACACCTTC.

The V and J genes are TRBV11-2 and TRBJ1-1, with no clear D. This CDR3 is 14 amino acids long. Germline assignment: CDR1 SGHAT and CDR2 FQNNGV. Trimming took 3 bases from V and 6 from J, leaving 14 bases between them. CDR3 DNA: TGTGCCAGCAGCTTTCCCGGGATTGGGGCTGAAGCTTTCTTT. Translation gives CASSFPGIGAEAFF.

The rearrangement links TRBV5-4 to TRBJ2-1, with a possible D match to TRBD2 (7 bases). Germline CDR1 reads SGHNT; CDR2 reads YYREEE (reference sequence). The CDR3 spans 16 residues. The germline V and J ends were trimmed by 0 bases and 0 bases, with 10 bases remaining between them. CDR3 DNA sequence: TGTGCCAGCAGCTTGGAGGGGGGGACCTCCTACAATGAGCAGTTCTTC. It specifies CASSLEGGTSYNEQFF.

The chain combines TRBV5-1 with TRBJ2-5; 12 nucleotides line up with TRBD2. Germline loops: CDR1 SGHRS, CDR2 YFSETQ. The CDR3 extends over 15 amino acids. Losses at the gene ends were 4 bases for V and 4 bases for J; bases not matched to a gene: 5. The CDR3 sequence is CASSPGLAGGETQYF. As DNA, the CDR3 is TGCGCCAGCAGCCCGGGACTAGCGGGCGGAGAGACCCAGTACTTC.

The chain joins TRBV5-1 to TRBJ2-1; no clear D gene. V was clipped by 5 bases and J by 5 bases, with 14 bases between them. Per the germline V gene, CDR1 is SGHRS and CDR2 is YFSETQ. This CDR3 has 14 residues. DNA for the CDR3: TGCGCCAGCAGGTCCCCCCTAGGAAACAATGAGCAGTTCTTC. Residues: CASRSPLGNNEQFF.

This rearrangement joins TRBV6-5 to TRBJ1-3; unclear D gene. The length of the CDR3 is 14 residues. V was trimmed by 2 bases and J by 4 bases, leaving 9 bases between them. Germline loops: CDR1 MNHEY, CDR2 SVGAGI. This chain's CDR3 is CASSYSRPGNTIYF. The CDR3, as DNA: TGTGCCAGCAGTTACAGCAGGCCGGGAAACACCATATATTTT.

The table lists this clone with a few counts. The chain uses TRBV5-1 and TRBJ2-3, with TRBD2 matching 10 bases. J lost 5 bases, V lost 3 bases, and 3 bases had no gene match. The CDR3 is made up of 14 amino acids. CDR1 is SGHRS and CDR2 is YFSETQ in the germline V gene. Written as DNA, the CDR3 is TGCGCCAGCAGCTCGGGGACTAGCGTAGATACGCAGTATTTT. Translating it yields CASSSGTSVDTQYF.

J is TRBJ1-2 and V is TRBV6-1, with D unclear. Trimming removed 7 bases at V and 4 bases at J, with 19 bases between. This CDR3 spans 15 amino acids. Germline V gene lookup returns CDR1 MNHNS and CDR2 SASEGT. The CDR3 sequence is CASTPGRETLYGYTF. Written as DNA, the CDR3 is TGTGCCAGCACTCCTGGACGGGAGACTCTCTATGGCTACACCTTC.

The chain couples TRBV18 to TRBJ2-7, with D possibly being TRBD1 (8 bases). Trimming took 2 bases from V and 2 from J, leaving 16 bases between them. This CDR3 is 16 amino acids long. Germline V gene data show CDR1 as KGHSH and CDR2 as LQKENI. CDR3 bases: TGTGCCAGCTCACCAATTGGACAGGGAGGGCCCTACGAGCAGTACTTC. It specifies CASSPIGQGGPYEQYF.

This chain links TRBV2 with TRBJ1-1; 7 bases are a match to TRBD1. CDR1 and CDR2 (germline): SNHLY, FYNNEI. Losses at the gene ends were 4 bases for V and 4 bases for J; bases not matched to a gene: 12. The CDR3 runs 16 residues. The CDR3 coding sequence is TGTGCCAGCAGTGCTTCCAACAGGGGCTGGGGCACTGAAGCTTTCTTT. Its protein is CASSASNRGWGTEAFF.

J is TRBJ2-5 and V is TRBV10-2; D might be TRBD2 (5 bases). Germline CDR1 reads WSHSY; CDR2 reads SAAADI. With 4 bases removed from V and 5 bases from J, the gap between germline ends came to 11 bases. The CDR3 consists of 13 residues. CDR3 DNA sequence: TGCGCCAGCAGTGTGAGGGTGGGGGAGACCCAGTACTTC. This translates into CASSVRVGETQYF.

This chain uses TRBV25-1 with TRBJ1-1, with TRBD1 as a possible D gene (5 bases). Germline values: CDR1 MGHDK, CDR2 SYGVNS. The germline V and J ends were trimmed by 1 base and 9 bases, with 15 bases remaining between them. The CDR3 is 14 residues long. As DNA, the CDR3 is TGTGCCAGCAGTGAATCCCCAGACAGATACCAAGCTTTCTTT. This sequence encodes CASSESPDRYQAFF.

The chain has TRBV7-2 and TRBJ1-4; possible D gene TRBD1, 5 bases. Germline loops: CDR1 SGHTA, CDR2 FQGNSA. V gave up 5 bases and J gave up 4 bases, with 11 bases separating them. The CDR3 totals 14 residues. CDR3 amino acids: CASSRTGFNEKLFF. The CDR3 bases are TGTGCCAGCAGCCGAACAGGTTTTAATGAAAAACTGTTTTTT.

The rearrangement uses TRBV7-2 and TRBJ2-7, with 8 bases that match TRBD2. The CDR3 runs to 16 residues. Per germline, CDR1 SGHTA and CDR2 FQGNSA. V lost 5 bases, J lost 0 bases, and 9 bases stayed unmatched. The DNA for the CDR3 is TGTGCCAGCAGCGCCTCTCTAGCGGGTTTCTCCTACGAGCAGTACTTC. Translation: CASSASLAGFSYEQYF. Supplemented by reference TRBV7-2 and TRBJ2-7, the full variable domain reads GAGVSQSPSNKVTEKGKDVELRCDPISGHTALYWYRQSLGQGLEFLIYFQGNSAPDKSGLPSDRFSAERTGGSVSTLTIQRTQQEDSAVYLCASSASLAGFSYEQYFGPGTRLTVT.

This clone has only one observation. The V gene is TRBV5-1, the J gene TRBJ2-2, with D maybe TRBD1 (5 bases). Germline V gene sequence: CDR1 SGHRS, CDR2 YFSETQ. The germline V and J ends were trimmed by 3 bases and 0 bases, with 9 bases remaining between them. The length of the CDR3 is 15 residues. CDR3 nucleotide sequence: TGCGCCAGCAGCTCAGGGATCGCGAACACCGGGGAGCTGTTTTTT. This translates into CASSSGIANTGELFF.

This rearrangement joins TRBV7-2 to TRBJ2-1; TRBD2 is a possible D gene (5 bases). Trimming cost V 5 bases and J 12 bases, with 20 bases left between them. The CDR3 is 14 residues long. Germline CDR1 SGHTA, CDR2 FQGNSA. In nucleotides, the CDR3 is TGTGCCAGCAGCCCACGGGGTCTTCGCCTTCGGCAGTTCTTC. Amino acids: CASSPRGLRLRQFF.

This clone was counted once. CDR3 sequence reads: CASSPPSGFTGELFF. DNA of the CDR3: TGTGCCAGCAGCCCGCCTAGCGGGTTTACCGGGGAGCTGTTTTTT. The chain has TRBV5-6 and TRBJ2-2; 8 bases match TRBD2. The CDR3 sequence is 15 residues long. The ends lost 4 bases at V and 5 bases at J; junction bases unmatched: 7. CDR1 is SGHDT, CDR2 YYEEEE, per germline.